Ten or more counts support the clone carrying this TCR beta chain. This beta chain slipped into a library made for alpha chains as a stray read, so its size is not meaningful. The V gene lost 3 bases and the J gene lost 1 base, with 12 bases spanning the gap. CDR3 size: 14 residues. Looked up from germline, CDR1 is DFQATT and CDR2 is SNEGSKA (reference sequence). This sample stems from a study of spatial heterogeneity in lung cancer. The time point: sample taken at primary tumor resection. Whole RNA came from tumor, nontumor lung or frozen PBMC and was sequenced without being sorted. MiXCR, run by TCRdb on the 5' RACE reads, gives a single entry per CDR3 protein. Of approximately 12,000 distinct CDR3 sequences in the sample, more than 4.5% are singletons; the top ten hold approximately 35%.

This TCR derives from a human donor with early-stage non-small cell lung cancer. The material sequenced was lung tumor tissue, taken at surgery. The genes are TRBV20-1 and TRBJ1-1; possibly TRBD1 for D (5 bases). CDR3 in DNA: TGCAGTGCTAGGCGAGGACAAACGAACACTGAAGCTTTCTTT. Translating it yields CSARRGQTNTEAFF.